The rows below give T cell receptor beta chains drawn from one sample of a study of PD-1 blockade in mismatch repair-deficient tumors. Method: immunoSEQ multiplex PCR; TCRdb's copy keeps in-frame clones and lacks some. The data show some 45,000 clones, 65% to 80% seen once. The sequencing used PBMCs, collected before pembrolizumab treatment. Receptors were obtained from an adult with mismatch repair-deficient cancer. Both conserved end residues are part of each CDR3. The D gene is left open where the match is weak. Size tells how often a clone was seen (once, few, many) or the class of an expanded clone, and some rows leave it out.

TRBJ2-1 TRBD2 TRBV2 . TGTGTCTCAAGCGGGAGTTTCAACAATGAGCAGTTCTTC CVSSGSFNNEQFF
TRBJ2-1 . TRBV10-1 . TGCGCCAGCAGTAGGGGGTCCTACAATGAGCAGTTCTTC CASSRGSYNEQFF
TRBJ1-3 . TRBV28 . TGTGCCAGCAGTTTACCGGGTCTTGAATACGTGAACACCATATATTTT CASSLPGLEYVNTIYF
TRBJ2-2 . TRBV5-1 . TGCGCCAGCAGCTTGGAAGGACAAACCGGGGAGCTGTTTTTT CASSLEGQTGELFF
TRBJ2-1 . TRBV5-4 . TGTGCCAGCAGCCTAACTACCTACAATGAGCAGTTCTTC CASSLTTYNEQFF
TRBJ1-2 . TRBV5-4 . TGTGCCAGCAGCTTGGGGGAGGTGGTACAGGGCTACACCTTC CASSLGEVVQGYTF
TRBJ2-7 . TRBV11-1 . TGTGCCAGCAGCTACGGACTAGGGGGCTACGAGCAGTACTTC CASSYGLGGYEQYF
TRBJ2-3 . TRBV11-2 . TGTGCCAGCAGCCAGCCCGGGGACGTCGCCACAGATACGCAGTATTTT CASSQPGDVATDTQYF
TRBJ1-5 . TRBV18 . TGTGCCAGCTCCCCTGGGCAGAATCAGCCCCAGCATTTT CASSPGQNQPQHF
TRBJ1-1 . TRBV4-1 . TGCGCCAGCACCCCAACAGGATTTGGGACTGAAGCTTTCTTT CASTPTGFGTEAFF
TRBJ1-1 . TRBV13 . TGTGCCAGCAGTTATAAATCACAGGGAAAAGGTTTTGAAGCTTTCTTT CASSYKSQGKGFEAFF
TRBJ1-4 TRBD1 TRBV18 once TGTGCCAGCTCAAGGGATCTACAGGGGATGGGTGAAAAACTGTTTTTT CASSRDLQGMGEKLFF
TRBJ2-6 TRBD1 TRBV4-2 . TGTGCCAGCAGCCAAGAGGGGACAGGCCTTGGGGCCAACGTCCTGACTTTC CASSQEGTGLGANVLTF
TRBJ2-3 TRBD2 TRBV6-5 . TGTGCCAGCAGTTCGCCTAGCGGGACTAGCACAGATACGCAGTATTTT CASSSPSGTSTDTQYF
TRBJ2-3 TRBD1 TRBV5-1 . TGCGCCAGCAGCCTGGGGGCCGGGACAGGGGCGCCAGATACGCAGTATTTT CASSLGAGTGAPDTQYF
TRBJ1-5 TRBD1 TRBV25-1 . TGTGCCAGAGACTCTGGGCCTACAGGGGGATATCAGCCCCAGCATTTT CARDSGPTGGYQPQHF
TRBJ1-3 . TRBV7-6 . TGTGCCAGCAGCTTACTCTCGAAACCAACTGGAAACACCATATATTTT CASSLLSKPTGNTIYF
TRBJ1-2 TRBD1 TRBV5-4 . TGTGCCAGCAGCTTGGAAGGGGGCGGCAGCTATGGCTACACCTTC CASSLEGGGSYGYTF
TRBJ1-1 . TRBV5-1 . TGCGCCAGCCAGATGGGTTTCGGGAACACTGAAGCTTTCTTT CASQMGFGNTEAFF
TRBJ2-7 . TRBV6-1 . TGTGCCAGCAGTAACTCCTACGAGCAGTACTTC CASSNSYEQYF
TRBJ2-7 TRBD1 TRBV10-2 . TGCGCCAGCAGCCGGGACAGCTACGAGCAGTACTTC CASSRDSYEQYF
TRBJ2-3 . TRBV7-2 . TGTGCCAGCAGCTTAGGACTGGGGGGCACAGATACGCAGTATTTT CASSLGLGGTDTQYF
TRBJ2-2 . TRBV7-9 . TGTGCCAGCAGCCGTAGGGGGGCATCTAGCACCGGGGAGCTGTTTTTT CASSRRGASSTGELFF
TRBJ2-4 . TRBV6-1 . TGTGCCAGCAGTGAAGACGGGGGGCTAGGGAACATTCAGTACTTC CASSEDGGLGNIQYF
TRBJ2-3 TRBD2 TRBV7-3 . TGTGCCAGCAGCAGGACTAGCGGAACAGATACGCAGTATTTT CASSRTSGTDTQYF
TRBJ1-2 . TRBV6-1 . TGTGCCGGCTCGCCAGGAACTAACTATGGCTACACCTTC CAGSPGTNYGYTF
TRBJ2-1 TRBD2 TRBV9 . TGTGCCAGCAGCGTAGCACTAGCGGGAAACAATGAGCAGTTCTTC CASSVALAGNNEQFF
TRBJ2-1 . TRBV5-1 once TGCGCCAGCAGCTTGGCTCTCAACAATGAGCAGTTCTTC CASSLALNNEQFF
TRBJ2-7 . TRBV6-1 . TGTGCCAGCACTCAGGACTACTCCTACGAGCAGTACTTC CASTQDYSYEQYF
TRBJ2-2 . TRBV5-4 . TGTGCCAGCAGCTTCCAGTTAGCGAACACCGGGGAGCTGTTTTTT CASSFQLANTGELFF
TRBJ2-1 . TRBV19 . TGTGCCAGTAGTCGCCGGGAGAGGATCAATGAGCAGTTCTTC CASSRRERINEQFF
TRBJ1-2 . TRBV6-4 . TGTGCCAGCAGGGACGGCCAGGGGAAGGGCTACACCTTC CASRDGQGKGYTF
TRBJ1-1 TRBD1 TRBV27 once TGTGCCAGCAGTTCGTGGGACAGGGGGCGAGGGGACACTGAAGCTTTCTTT CASSSWDRGRGDTEAFF
TRBJ2-1 . TRBV29-1 . TGCAGCGGCCAGGGGGGATTGACCTACAATGAGCAGTTCTTC CSGQGGLTYNEQFF
TRBJ2-2 . TRBV27 few TGTGCCAGCAGTTTAAGCAGGGGGAACACCGGGGAGCTGTTTTTT CASSLSRGNTGELFF
TRBJ2-1 TRBD2 TRBV4-3 . TGCGCCAGCAGCCATGGGACTAGTAACAATGAGCAGTTCTTC CASSHGTSNNEQFF
TRBJ2-2 . TRBV7-9 . TGTGCCAGCAGTAAGGAGGGAGGCACCGGGGAGCTGTTTTTT CASSKEGGTGELFF
TRBJ2-5 . TRBV5-1 . TGCGCCAGCAGCTTGTTCATACAAGAGACCCAGTACTTC CASSLFIQETQYF
TRBJ2-5 TRBD2 TRBV5-6 . TGTGCCAGCAGTCCGACTAGCGGGGGCTCCCGGGCCCAGTACTTC CASSPTSGGSRAQYF
TRBJ2-7 TRBD2 TRBV11-3 . TGTGCCAGCAGCTTAACTAGCGGGGGCGAGCAGTACTTC CASSLTSGGEQYF
TRBJ2-1 . TRBV11-3 . TGTGCCAGCAGCTTAGACGCCAGCCCAAACACTTCCTACAATGAGCAGTTCTTC CASSLDASPNTSYNEQFF
TRBJ1-1 TRBD1 TRBV5-6 . TGTGCCAGCAGCCCTGGGACAGCCCGTGAAGCTTTCTTT CASSPGTAREAFF
TRBJ1-1 TRBD1 TRBV29-1 . TGCAGCGTCGTCAAGGGGGGGACAGGGGTCGTCGAAGCTTTCTTT CSVVKGGTGVVEAFF
TRBJ2-5 . TRBV27 . TGTGCCAGCAGTAAGGGACGTGGGACCCAGTACTTC CASSKGRGTQYF
TRBJ2-2 . TRBV5-1 . TGCGCCAGCGTAGACCTCAGGGGAACGGGGACCGGGGAGCTGTTTTTT CASVDLRGTGTGELFF